This entry concerns a single TCR beta chain. The antigen is undetermined. CDR1 and CDR2 (germline): MNHEY, SMNVEV (reference sequence). This CDR3 has 13 amino acids. V lost 3 bases to trimming and J lost 5 bases, with 8 bases between them. The data derive from a study of T cell responses to AZD1222 COVID-19 vaccine. General study points: CD4 TCRs associated with vaccination spanned spike, dominating at 160-218 and 743-854. Vaccination with two AZD1222 doses was followed by a rise in Spike-specific TCR breadth and depth. Seropositive at baseline were only six AZD1222 recipients.

Only in-frame clones appear in the TCRdb table, and some are missing; sequencing was by immunoSEQ multiplex PCR. The profile covers approximately 100,000 clones, with about 93% appearing a single time and around 4.7% taken by the ten largest. The receptor was isolated from an adult in good health. This sample comprised peripheral blood, obtained on day 0 of AZD1222 vaccination. The chain has TRBV27 and TRBJ1-5, with unresolved D. Here the CDR3 reads CASSFGGYQPQHF. The CDR3 DNA reads as TGTGCCAGCAGTTTCGGCGGGTATCAGCCCCAGCATTTT.